This TCR beta chain was sequenced for a study of blood T cell repertoires in COVID-19. Overall study: Sample material is recorded as cDNA or gDNA derived from T cells, B-cell-depleted T cells, or PBMCs.

Assay used: immunoSEQ multiplex PCR; TCRdb lists only in-frame clones, some missing. The profile shows some 250,000 clones, around three quarters of them singletons. Germline values: CDR1 LGHDT, CDR2 YNNKEL (reference sequence). The length of the CDR3 is 13 residues. The V segment lost 2 bases and the J segment 12 bases; nucleotides outside the gene matches: 7. The receptor's source is a woman of 80 years or more with acute or convalescent COVID-19. The chain is built from TRBV3-1 (or the pseudogene TRBV3-2) and TRBJ2-1, with 7 bases that match TRBD1. Sequencing was performed on peripheral blood. This CDR3 reads CASSQTRQGRQFF. The DNA of the CDR3 is TGTGCCAGCAGCCAAACTCGACAGGGACGGCAGTTCTTC.